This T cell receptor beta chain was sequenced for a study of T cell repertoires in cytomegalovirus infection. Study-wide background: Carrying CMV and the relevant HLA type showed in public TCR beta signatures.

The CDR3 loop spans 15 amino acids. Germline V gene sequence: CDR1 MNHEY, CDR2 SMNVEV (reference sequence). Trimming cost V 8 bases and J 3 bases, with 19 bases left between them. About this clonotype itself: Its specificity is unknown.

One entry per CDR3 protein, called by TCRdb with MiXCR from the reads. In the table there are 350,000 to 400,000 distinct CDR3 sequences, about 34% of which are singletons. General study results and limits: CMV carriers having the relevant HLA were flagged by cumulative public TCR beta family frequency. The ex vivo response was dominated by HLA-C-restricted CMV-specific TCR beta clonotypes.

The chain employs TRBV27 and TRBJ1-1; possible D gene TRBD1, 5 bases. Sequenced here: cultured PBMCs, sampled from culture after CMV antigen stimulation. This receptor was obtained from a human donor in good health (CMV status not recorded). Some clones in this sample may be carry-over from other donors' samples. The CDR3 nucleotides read TGTGCCAGCGGGTCCTCCGGGAGAGGGGACACTGAAGCTTTCTTT. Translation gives CASGSSGRGDTEAFF.